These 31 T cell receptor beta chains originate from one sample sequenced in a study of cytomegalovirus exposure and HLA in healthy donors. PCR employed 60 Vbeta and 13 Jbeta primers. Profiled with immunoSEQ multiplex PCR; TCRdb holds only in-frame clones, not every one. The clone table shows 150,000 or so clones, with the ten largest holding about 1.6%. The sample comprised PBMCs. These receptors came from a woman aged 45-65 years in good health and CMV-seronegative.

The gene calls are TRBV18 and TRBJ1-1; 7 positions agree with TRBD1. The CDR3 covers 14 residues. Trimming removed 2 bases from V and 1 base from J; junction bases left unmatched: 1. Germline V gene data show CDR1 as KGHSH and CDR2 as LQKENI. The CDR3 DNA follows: TGTGCCAGCTCACCAGACAGGGCGAACACTGAAGCTTTCTTT. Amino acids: CASSPDRANTEAFF. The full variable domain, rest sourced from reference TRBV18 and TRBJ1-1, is NAGVMQNPRHLVRRRGQEARLRCSPMKGHSHVYWYRQLPEEGLKFMVYLQKENIIDESGMPKERFSAEFPKEGPSILRIQQVVRGDSAAYFCASSPDRANTEAFFGQGTRLTVV.

The CDR3 is CASGQGGTYEQYF. The CDR3 nucleotides read TGTGCTAGTGGCCAAGGGGGTACCTACGAGCAGTACTTC. This chain joins TRBV12-5 and TRBJ2-7; D perhaps matches TRBD1 (6 bases). The CDR3 covers 13 residues. Trimming shortened V by 6 bases and J by 2 bases, and 11 bases separated the two germline ends. Germline V CDR1 and CDR2: LGHNT, FRNRAP.

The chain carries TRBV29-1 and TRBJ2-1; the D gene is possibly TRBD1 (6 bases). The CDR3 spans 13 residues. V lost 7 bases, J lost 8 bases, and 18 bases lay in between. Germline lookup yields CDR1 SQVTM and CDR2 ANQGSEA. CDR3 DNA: TGCAGCGCAAAACGGACAGTGCTTGATGAGCAGTTCTTC. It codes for CSAKRTVLDEQFF.

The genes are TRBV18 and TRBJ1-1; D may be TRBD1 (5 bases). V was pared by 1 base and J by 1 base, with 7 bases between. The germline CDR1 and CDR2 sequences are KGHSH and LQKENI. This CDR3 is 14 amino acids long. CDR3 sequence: CASSPQGWNTEAFF. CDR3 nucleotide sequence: TGTGCCAGCTCACCACAGGGGTGGAACACTGAAGCTTTCTTT.

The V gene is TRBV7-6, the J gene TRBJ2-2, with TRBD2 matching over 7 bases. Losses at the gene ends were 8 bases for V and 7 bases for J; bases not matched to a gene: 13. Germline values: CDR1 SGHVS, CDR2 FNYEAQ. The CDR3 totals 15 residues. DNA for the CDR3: TGTGCCAGCGGACCCCCGCGGGAGTTTAACGGGGAGCTGTTTTTT. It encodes CASGPPREFNGELFF.

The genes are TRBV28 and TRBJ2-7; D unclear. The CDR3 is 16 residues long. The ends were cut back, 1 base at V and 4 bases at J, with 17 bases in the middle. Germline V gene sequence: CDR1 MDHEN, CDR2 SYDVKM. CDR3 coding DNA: TGTGCCAGCAGTTTATATCGAGGCAGCCATCCTTACGAGCAGTACTTC. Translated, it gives CASSLYRGSHPYEQYF.

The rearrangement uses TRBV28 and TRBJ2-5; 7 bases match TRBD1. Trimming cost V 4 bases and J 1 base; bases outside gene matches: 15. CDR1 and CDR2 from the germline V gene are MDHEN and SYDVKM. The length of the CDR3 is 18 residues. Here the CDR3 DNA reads TGTGCCAGCAGTTCGATGAGTCTACAGGGGCCCTCCCAAGAGACCCAGTACTTC. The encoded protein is CASSSMSLQGPSQETQYF.

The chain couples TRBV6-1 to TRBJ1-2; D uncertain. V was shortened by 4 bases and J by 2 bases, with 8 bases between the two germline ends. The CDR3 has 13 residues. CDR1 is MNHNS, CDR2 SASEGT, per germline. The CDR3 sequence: CASSGERNYGYTF. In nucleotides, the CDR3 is TGTGCCAGCAGTGGGGAGAGAAACTATGGCTACACCTTC.

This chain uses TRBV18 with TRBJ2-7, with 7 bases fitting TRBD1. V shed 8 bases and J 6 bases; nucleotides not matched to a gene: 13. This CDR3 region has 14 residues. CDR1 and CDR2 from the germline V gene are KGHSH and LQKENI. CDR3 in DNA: TGTGCCAGCCGACAGGGTGACAGCTCCGCCGAGCAGTACTTC. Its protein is CASRQGDSSAEQYF. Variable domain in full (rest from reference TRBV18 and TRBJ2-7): NAGVMQNPRHLVRRRGQEARLRCSPMKGHSHVYWYRQLPEEGLKFMVYLQKENIIDESGMPKERFSAEFPKEGPSILRIQQVVRGDSAAYFCASRQGDSSAEQYFGPGTRLTVT.

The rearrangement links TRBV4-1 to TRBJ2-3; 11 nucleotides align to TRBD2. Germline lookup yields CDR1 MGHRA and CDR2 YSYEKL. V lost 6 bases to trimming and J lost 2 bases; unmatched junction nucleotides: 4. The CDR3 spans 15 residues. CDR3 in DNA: TGCGCCAGCAGTAGACTAGCGGGACTCACAGATACGCAGTATTTT. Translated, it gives CASSRLAGLTDTQYF.

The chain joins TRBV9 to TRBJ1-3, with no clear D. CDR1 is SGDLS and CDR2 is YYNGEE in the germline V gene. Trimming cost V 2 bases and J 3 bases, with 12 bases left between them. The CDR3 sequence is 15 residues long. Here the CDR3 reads CASSVYGVGGNTIYF. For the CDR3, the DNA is TGTGCCAGCAGCGTTTACGGGGTTGGTGGAAACACCATATATTTT.

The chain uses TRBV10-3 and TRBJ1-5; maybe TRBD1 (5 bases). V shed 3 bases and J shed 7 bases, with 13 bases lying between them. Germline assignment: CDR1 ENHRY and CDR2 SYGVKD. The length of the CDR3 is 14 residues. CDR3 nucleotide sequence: TGTGCCATCAGTGAACAGGAGGGGCACCAGCCCCAGCATTTT. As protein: CAISEQEGHQPQHF.

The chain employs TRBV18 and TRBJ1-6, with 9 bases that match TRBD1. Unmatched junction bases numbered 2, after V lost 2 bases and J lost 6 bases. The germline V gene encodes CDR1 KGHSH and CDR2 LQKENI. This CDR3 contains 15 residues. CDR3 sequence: CASSPGQGTNSPLHF. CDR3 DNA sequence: TGTGCCAGCTCACCAGGACAGGGGACTAATTCACCCCTCCACTTT.

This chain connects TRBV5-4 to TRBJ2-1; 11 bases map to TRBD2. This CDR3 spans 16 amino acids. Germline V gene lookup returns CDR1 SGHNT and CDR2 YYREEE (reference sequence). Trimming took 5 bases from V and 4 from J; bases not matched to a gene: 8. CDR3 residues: CASSAPGLAAYNEQFF. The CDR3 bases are TGTGCCAGCAGTGCCCCGGGACTAGCGGCGTACAATGAGCAGTTCTTC.

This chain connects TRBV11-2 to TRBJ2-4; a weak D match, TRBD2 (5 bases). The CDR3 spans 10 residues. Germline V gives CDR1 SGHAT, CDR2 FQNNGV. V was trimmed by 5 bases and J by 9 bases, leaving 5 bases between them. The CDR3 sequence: CASSEGIQYF. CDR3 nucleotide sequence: TGTGCCAGCAGCGAGGGCATTCAGTACTTC.

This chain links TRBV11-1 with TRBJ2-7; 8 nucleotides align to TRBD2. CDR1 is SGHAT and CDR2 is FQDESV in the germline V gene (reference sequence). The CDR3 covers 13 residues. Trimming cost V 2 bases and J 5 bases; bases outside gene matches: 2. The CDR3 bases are TGTGCCAGCAGCTTACGGGAGGGAGACGAGCAGTACTTC. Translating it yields CASSLREGDEQYF. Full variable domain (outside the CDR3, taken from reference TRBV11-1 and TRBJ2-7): EAEVAQSPRYKITEKSQAVAFWCDPISGHATLYWYRQILGQGPELLVQFQDESVVDDSQLPKDRFSAERLKGVDSTLKIQPAELGDSAMYLCASSLREGDEQYFGPGTRLTVT.

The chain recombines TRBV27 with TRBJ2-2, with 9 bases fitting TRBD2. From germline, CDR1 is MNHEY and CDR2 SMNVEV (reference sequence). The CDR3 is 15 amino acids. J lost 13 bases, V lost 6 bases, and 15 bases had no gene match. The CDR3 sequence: CASSRRLAEYSMLFF. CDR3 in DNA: TGTGCCAGCAGCCGCCGACTAGCGGAGTACTCTATGCTGTTTTTT.

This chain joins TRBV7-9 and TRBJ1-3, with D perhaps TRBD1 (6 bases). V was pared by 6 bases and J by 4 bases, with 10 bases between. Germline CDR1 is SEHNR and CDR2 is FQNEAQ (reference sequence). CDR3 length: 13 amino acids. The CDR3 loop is CASRKQGGNTIYF. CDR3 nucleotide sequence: TGTGCCAGCAGGAAGCAGGGGGGAAACACCATATATTTT.

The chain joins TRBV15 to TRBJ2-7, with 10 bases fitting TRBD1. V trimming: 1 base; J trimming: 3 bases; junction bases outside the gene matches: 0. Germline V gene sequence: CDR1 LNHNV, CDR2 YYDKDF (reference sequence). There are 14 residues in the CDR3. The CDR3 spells CATSRGTGGYEQYF. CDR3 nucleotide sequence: TGTGCCACCAGCAGAGGGACAGGGGGCTACGAGCAGTACTTC.

The CDR3 region is CASSSDRNYEQYF. The CDR3 coding sequence is TGTGCCAGCAGCTCGGACAGGAACTACGAGCAGTACTTC. The rearrangement joins TRBV7-3 to TRBJ2-7; 7 bases are shared with TRBD1. From germline, CDR1 is SGHTA and CDR2 FQGTGA. This CDR3 is built from 13 residues. J lost 3 bases, V lost 4 bases, and 3 bases had no gene match.

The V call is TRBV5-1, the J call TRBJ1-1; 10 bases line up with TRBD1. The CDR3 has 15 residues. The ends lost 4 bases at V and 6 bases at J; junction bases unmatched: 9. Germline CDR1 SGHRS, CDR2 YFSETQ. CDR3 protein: CASSRDRGLRPEAFF. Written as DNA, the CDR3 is TGCGCCAGCAGCCGGGACAGGGGCCTTCGGCCTGAAGCTTTCTTT.

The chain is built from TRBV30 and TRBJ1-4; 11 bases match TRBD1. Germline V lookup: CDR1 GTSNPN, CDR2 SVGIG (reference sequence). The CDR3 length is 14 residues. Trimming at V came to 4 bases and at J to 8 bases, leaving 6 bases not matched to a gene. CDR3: CAWNPGQGGEKLFF. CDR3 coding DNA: TGTGCCTGGAATCCGGGACAGGGGGGCGAAAAACTGTTTTTT.

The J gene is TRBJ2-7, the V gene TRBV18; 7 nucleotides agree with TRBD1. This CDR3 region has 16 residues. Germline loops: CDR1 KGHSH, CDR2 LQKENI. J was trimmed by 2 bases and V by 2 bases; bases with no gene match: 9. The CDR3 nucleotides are TGTGCCAGCTCACCAAAAACAGGGGCCCTACCCTACGAGCAGTACTTC. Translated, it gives CASSPKTGALPYEQYF.

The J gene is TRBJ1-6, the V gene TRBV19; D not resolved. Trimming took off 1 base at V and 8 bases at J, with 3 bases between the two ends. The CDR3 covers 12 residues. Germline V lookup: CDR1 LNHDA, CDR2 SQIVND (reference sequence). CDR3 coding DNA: TGTGCCAGTAGTATAGCGGATTCACCCCTCCACTTT. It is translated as CASSIADSPLHF.

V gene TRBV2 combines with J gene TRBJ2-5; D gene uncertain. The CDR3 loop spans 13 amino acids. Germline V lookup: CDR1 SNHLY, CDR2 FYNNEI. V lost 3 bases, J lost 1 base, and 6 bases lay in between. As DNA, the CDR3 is TGTGCCAGCAGTGAGAGATTCCAAGAGACCCAGTACTTC. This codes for CASSERFQETQYF.

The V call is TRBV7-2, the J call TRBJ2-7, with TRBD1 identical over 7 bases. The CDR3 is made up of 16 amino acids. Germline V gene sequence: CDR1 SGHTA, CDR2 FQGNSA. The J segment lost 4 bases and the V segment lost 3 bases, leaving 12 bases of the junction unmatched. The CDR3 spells CASSFQASGTAYEQYF. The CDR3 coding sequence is TGTGCCAGCAGCTTCCAGGCCTCCGGGACAGCATACGAGCAGTACTTC.

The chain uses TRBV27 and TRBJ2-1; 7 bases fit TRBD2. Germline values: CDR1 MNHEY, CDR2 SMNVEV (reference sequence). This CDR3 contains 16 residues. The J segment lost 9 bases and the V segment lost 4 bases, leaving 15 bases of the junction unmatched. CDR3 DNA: TGTGCCAGCAGTTCACGACTGGGGGAGGGCCGAGGTGAGCAGTTCTTC. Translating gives CASSSRLGEGRGEQFF.

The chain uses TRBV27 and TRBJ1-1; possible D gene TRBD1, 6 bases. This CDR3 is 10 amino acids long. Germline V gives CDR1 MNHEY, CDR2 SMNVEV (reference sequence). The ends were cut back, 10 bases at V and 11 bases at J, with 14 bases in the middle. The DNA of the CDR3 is TGTGCCACCCGAGGAGGACAGGCTTTCTTT. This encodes CATRGGQAFF.

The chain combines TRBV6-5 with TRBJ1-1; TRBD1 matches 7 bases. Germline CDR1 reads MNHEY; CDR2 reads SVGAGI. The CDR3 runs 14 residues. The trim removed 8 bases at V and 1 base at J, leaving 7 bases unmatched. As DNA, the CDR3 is TGTGCCAGCCACTTCCACAGGGGGAACACTGAAGCTTTCTTT. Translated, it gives CASHFHRGNTEAFF.

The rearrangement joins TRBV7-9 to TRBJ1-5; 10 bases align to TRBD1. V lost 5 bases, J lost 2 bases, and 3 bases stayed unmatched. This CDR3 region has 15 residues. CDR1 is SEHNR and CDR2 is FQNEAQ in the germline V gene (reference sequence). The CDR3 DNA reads TGTGCCAGCAGCGGACAGGGGGGCGGCAATCAGCCCCAGCATTTT. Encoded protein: CASSGQGGGNQPQHF.

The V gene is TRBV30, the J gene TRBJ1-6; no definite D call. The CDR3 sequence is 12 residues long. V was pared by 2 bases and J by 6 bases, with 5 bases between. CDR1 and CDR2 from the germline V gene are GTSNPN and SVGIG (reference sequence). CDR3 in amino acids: CAWSPSNSPLHF. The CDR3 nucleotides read TGTGCCTGGAGTCCCAGTAATTCACCCCTCCACTTT.